This TCR beta chain was captured in a study of T cell responses to AZD1222 COVID-19 vaccine. With 3 bases clipped from V and 0 bases from J, the junction kept 4 bases outside the gene matches. The CDR3 covers 16 residues. Germline V gene data show CDR1 as SGHNT and CDR2 as YYREEE (reference sequence). The method was immunoSEQ multiplex PCR; TCRdb's version includes in-frame clones alone and lacks a portion of them. The table includes about 68,000 clones, around nine tenths detected once. Study-level results: Donors were largely white British and mainly female; clonal diversity was possibly underestimated. Sampled repertoires all dated from after the peak T cell response.

With regard to this clone: Its antigen is not known.

The source was peripheral blood, collected on day 0 of AZD1222 vaccination. This chain joins TRBV5-4 and TRBJ2-4, with 9 bases that match TRBD1. The TCR originated in an adult in good health. The CDR3 nucleotides are TGTGCCAGCAGCTCGGGACAGGGCATAGCCAAAAACATTCAGTACTTC. Translation: CASSSGQGIAKNIQYF.